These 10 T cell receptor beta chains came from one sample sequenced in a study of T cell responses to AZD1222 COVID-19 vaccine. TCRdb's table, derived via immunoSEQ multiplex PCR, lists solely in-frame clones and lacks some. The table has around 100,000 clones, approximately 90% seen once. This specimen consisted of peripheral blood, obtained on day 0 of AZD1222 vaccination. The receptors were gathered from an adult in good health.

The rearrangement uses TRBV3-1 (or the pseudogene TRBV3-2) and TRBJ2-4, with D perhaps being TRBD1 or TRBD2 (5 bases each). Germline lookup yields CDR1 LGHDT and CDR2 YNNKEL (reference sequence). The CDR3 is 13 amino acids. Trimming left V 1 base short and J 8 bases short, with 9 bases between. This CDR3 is CASSQGVGDIQYF. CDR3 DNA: TGTGCCAGCAGCCAAGGGGTGGGGGACATTCAGTACTTC.

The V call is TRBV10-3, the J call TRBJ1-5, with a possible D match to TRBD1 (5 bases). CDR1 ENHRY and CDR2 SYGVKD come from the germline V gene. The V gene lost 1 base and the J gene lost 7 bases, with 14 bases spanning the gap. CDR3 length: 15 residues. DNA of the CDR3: TGTGCCATCAGTGAGTTGGTGGGGGTAGGACAGCCCCAGCATTTT. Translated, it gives CAISELVGVGQPQHF.

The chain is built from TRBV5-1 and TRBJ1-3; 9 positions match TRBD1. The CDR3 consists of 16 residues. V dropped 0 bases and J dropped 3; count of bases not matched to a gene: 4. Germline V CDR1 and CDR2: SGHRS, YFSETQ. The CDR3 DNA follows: TGCGCCAGCAGCTTGGTTACAGGGGGCTTTGGAAACACCATATATTTT. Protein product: CASSLVTGGFGNTIYF. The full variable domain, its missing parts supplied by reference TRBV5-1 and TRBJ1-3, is KAGVTQTPRYLIKTRGQQVTLSCSPISGHRSVSWYQQTPGQGLQFLFEYFSETQRNKGNFPGRFSGRQFSNSRSEMNVSTLELGDSALYLCASSLVTGGFGNTIYFGEGSWLTVV.

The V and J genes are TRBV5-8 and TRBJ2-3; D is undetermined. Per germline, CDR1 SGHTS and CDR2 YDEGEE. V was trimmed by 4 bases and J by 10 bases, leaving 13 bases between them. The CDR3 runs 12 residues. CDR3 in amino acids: CASSRSEKAQYF. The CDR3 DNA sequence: TGTGCCAGCAGCAGGTCGGAGAAAGCGCAGTATTTT.

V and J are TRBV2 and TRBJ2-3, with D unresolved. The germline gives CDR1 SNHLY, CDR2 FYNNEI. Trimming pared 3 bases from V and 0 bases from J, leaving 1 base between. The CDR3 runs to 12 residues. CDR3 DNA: TGTGCCAGCAGTGACAGCACAGATACGCAGTATTTT. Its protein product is CASSDSTDTQYF.

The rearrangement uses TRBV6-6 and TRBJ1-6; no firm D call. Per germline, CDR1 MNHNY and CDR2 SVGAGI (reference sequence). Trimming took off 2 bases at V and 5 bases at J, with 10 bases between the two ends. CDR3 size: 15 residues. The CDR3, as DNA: TGTGCCAGCAGTTACGAGCAATTTAATAATTCACCCCTCCACTTT. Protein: CASSYEQFNNSPLHF.

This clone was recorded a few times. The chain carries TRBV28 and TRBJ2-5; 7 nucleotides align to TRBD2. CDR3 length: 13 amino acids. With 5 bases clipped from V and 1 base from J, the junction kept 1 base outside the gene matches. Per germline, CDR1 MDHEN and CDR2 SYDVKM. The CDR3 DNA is TGTGCCAGCAGTGGCGGGGGCCAAGAGACCCAGTACTTC. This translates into CASSGGGQETQYF. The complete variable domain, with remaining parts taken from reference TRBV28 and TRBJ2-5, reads DVKVTQSSRYLVKRTGEKVFLECVQDMDHENMFWYRQDPGLGLRLIYFSYDVKMKEKGDIPEGYSVSREKKERFSLILESASTNQTSMYLCASSGGGQETQYFGPGTRLLVL.

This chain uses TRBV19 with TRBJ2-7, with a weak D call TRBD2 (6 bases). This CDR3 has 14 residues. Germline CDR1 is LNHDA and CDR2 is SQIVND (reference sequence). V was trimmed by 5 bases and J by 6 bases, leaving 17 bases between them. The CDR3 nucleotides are TGTGCCAGTAGTGTGGGACTTGGGTTAGCCGAGCAGTACTTC. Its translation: CASSVGLGLAEQYF.

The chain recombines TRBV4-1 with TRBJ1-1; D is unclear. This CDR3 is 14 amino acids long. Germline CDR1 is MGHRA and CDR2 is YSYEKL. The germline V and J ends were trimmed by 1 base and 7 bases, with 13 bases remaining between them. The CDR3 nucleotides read TGCGCCAGCAGCCAAGGCCTCGCTGGCAGTGAAGCTTTCTTT. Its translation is CASSQGLAGSEAFF.

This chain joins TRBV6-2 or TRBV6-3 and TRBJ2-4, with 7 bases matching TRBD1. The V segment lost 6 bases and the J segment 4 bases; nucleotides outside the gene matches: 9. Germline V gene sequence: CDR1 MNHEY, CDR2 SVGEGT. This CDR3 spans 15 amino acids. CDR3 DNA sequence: TGTGCCAGCAGCCTCCGGGACAGCTTTAAAAACATTCAGTACTTC. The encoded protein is CASSLRDSFKNIQYF.